The sequence of this T cell receptor (beta chain) was determined in a study of radiotherapy plus CTLA-4 blockade in lung cancer. Findings of the study overall: TCR clones from tumors expanded in blood after radiotherapy plus ipilimumab.

TCRdb's table, derived via immunoSEQ multiplex PCR, lists solely in-frame clones and lacks some. The sample includes about 120,000 clones, about four fifths seen only once; the top ten take about 3.5%. People whose metastatic non-small-cell lung cancer was chemo-refractory got focal radiation along with CTLA-4 blockade by ipilimumab. The V end was cut by 1 base, the J end by 1 base, with 10 bases between. Germline CDR1 is SGHVS and CDR2 is FNYEAQ. The CDR3 runs to 15 residues. Worth noting for this clone: Its target is not known.

Specimen: peripheral blood, collected from a patient treated with radiotherapy plus ipilimumab. The sequence came from a human donor with non-small cell lung cancer that progressed on radiotherapy plus ipilimumab. Some clones in this sample may be carry-over from other donors' samples. V gene TRBV7-6 combines with J gene TRBJ1-1; D ambiguous. The DNA for the CDR3 is TGTGCCAGCAGCTTAGGTGGGATAACGAACACTGAAGCTTTCTTT. Translating it yields CASSLGGITNTEAFF.